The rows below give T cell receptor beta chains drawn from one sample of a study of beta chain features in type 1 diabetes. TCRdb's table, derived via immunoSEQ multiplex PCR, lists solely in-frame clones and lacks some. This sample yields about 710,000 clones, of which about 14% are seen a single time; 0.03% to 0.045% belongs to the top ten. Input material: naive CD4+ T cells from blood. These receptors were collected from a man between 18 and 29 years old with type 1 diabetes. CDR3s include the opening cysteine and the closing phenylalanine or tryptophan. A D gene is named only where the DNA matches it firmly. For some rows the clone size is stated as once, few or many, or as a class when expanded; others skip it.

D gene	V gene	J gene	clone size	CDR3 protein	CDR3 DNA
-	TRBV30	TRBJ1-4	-	CAWSVLGSKSTNEKLFF	TGTGCCTGGAGTGTACTCGGCAGTAAATCAACTAATGAAAAACTGTTTTTT
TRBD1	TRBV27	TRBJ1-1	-	CASSSLPRTGMGTEAFF	TGTGCCAGCAGTTCCCTCCCTCGGACAGGGATGGGCACTGAAGCTTTCTTT
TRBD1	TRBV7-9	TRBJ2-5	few	CASSPIWGQPETQYF	TGTGCCAGCAGCCCGATATGGGGACAGCCAGAGACCCAGTACTTC
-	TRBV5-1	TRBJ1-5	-	CASSLGGEGQPQHF	TGCGCCAGCAGCTTGGGCGGGGAGGGTCAGCCCCAGCATTTT
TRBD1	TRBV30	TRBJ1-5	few	CAWSPPAGGAGQPQHF	TGTGCCTGGAGCCCACCGGCAGGGGGGGCGGGTCAGCCCCAGCATTTT
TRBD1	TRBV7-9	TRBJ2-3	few	CATQPTGGSTDTQYF	TGTGCCACCCAGCCTACAGGGGGTAGCACAGATACGCAGTATTTT
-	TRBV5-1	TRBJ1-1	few	CASSPWEVNTEAFF	TGCGCCAGCAGCCCTTGGGAGGTGAACACTGAAGCTTTCTTT
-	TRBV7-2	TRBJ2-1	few	CASSPLGGGRYNEQFF	TGTGCCAGCAGCCCCTTGGGGGGGGGCCGCTACAATGAGCAGTTCTTC
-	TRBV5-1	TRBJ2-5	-	CASSISLPGLGETQYF	TGCGCCAGCAGCATCTCTCTTCCAGGGTTGGGGGAGACCCAGTACTTC
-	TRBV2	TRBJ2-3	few	CASTRALRADTQYF	TGTGCCAGTACAAGGGCCCTTCGTGCCGATACGCAGTATTTT
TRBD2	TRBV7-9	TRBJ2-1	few	CASSSGLAEASEQFF	TGTGCCAGCAGCTCGGGACTAGCGGAAGCTTCTGAGCAGTTCTTC
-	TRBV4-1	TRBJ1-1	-	CASSQWEMNTEAFF	TGCGCCAGCAGCCAATGGGAGATGAACACTGAAGCTTTCTTT
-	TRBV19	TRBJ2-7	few	CASSSGSSYEQYF	TGTGCCAGCTCTTCCGGGTCCTCCTACGAGCAGTACTTC
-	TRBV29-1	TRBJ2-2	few	CSVEDVAGGAGELFF	TGCAGCGTTGAAGACGTGGCAGGCGGCGCCGGGGAGCTGTTTTTT
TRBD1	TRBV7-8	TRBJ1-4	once	CASSPTGTGIWEKLFF	TGTGCCAGCAGCCCGACGGGGACAGGGATTTGGGAAAAACTGTTTTTT
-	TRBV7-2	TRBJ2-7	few	CASSSPGGEQYF	TGTGCCAGCAGCTCCCCCGGGGGAGAGCAGTACTTC
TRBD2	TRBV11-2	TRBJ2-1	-	CASSLMGGGKTYNEQFF	TGTGCCAGCAGCTTAATGGGGGGAGGGAAGACCTACAATGAGCAGTTCTTC
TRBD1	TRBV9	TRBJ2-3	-	CASSMTGSTDTQYF	TGTGCCAGCAGCATGACAGGGTCGACAGATACGCAGTATTTT
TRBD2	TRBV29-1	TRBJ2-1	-	CSVDWVAGGYEQFF	TGCAGCGTAGACTGGGTAGCGGGAGGGTATGAGCAGTTCTTC
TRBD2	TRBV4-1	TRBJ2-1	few	CASSQFSTSGYNEQFF	TGCGCCAGCAGCCAATTCAGCACTAGCGGTTACAATGAGCAGTTCTTC
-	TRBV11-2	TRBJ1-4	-	CASSPRRGANEKLFF	TGTGCCAGCAGCCCCCGGAGGGGGGCTAATGAAAAACTGTTTTTT
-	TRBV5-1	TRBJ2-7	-	CASRPGSTYEQYF	TGCGCCAGCAGGCCGGGCTCAACCTACGAGCAGTACTTC
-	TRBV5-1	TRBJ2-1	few	CASSRGGIYNEQFF	TGCGCCAGCAGCCGAGGGGGAATCTACAATGAGCAGTTCTTC
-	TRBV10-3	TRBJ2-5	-	CAISETASQDQYF	TGTGCCATCAGTGAGACTGCATCTCAGGACCAGTACTTC
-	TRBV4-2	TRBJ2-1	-	CASSQDWEYEQFF	TGTGCCAGCAGCCAAGATTGGGAGTATGAGCAGTTCTTC
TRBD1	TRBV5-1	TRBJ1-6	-	CASSGDSSYNSPLHF	TGCGCCAGCAGCGGGGACAGCTCCTATAATTCACCCCTCCACTTT
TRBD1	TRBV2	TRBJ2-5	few	CASSFTGVQETQYF	TGTGCCAGCAGTTTCACAGGGGTCCAAGAGACCCAGTACTTC
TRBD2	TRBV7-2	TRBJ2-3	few	CASSFSSGGDTQYF	TGTGCCAGCAGCTTCTCTAGCGGGGGAGATACGCAGTATTTT
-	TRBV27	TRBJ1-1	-	CASSFLSGSEAFF	TGTGCCAGCAGTTTTCTTTCGGGGTCTGAAGCTTTCTTT